The next 27 T cell receptor beta chains were all read from a single sample in a study of T cells after yellow fever vaccination. One entry per CDR3 protein, called by TCRdb with MiXCR from the 5' RACE reads. The sample contains 50,000 to 75,000 distinct CDR3 sequences, about 5.6% of which appear only once. This sample comprised PBMCs, either bulk or a sorted T-cell subset (CD4+, CD8+, memory, or dextramer-sorted; not recorded which), obtained on the day of the yellow fever booster vaccination. These receptors came from a man between 18 and 29 years old who received the YFV17D yellow fever vaccine.

Ten or more counts support this clonotype. The chain couples TRBV7-9 to TRBJ1-1; D not resolved. CDR1 SEHNR and CDR2 FQNEAQ come from the germline V gene (reference sequence). CDR3 length: 12 residues. Trimming pared 8 bases from V and 7 bases from J, leaving 14 bases between. CDR3 nucleotides: TGTGCCAGCCTTTCCAGCGACCTTGAAGCTTTCTTT. It codes for CASLSSDLEAFF.

This clonotype was recorded many times. The rearrangement uses TRBV9 and TRBJ2-7; D is undetermined. Trimming pared 0 bases from V and 5 bases from J, leaving 3 bases between. The CDR3 consists of 11 residues. The germline V gene encodes CDR1 SGDLS and CDR2 YYNGEE. CDR3: CASSVADEQYF. As DNA, the CDR3 is TGTGCCAGCAGCGTAGCCGACGAGCAGTACTTC.

This clonotype was seen more than once but under ten times. The chain couples TRBV5-1 to TRBJ2-7, with 7 bases lining up with TRBD1. CDR1 and CDR2 from the germline V gene are SGHRS and YFSETQ. Unmatched junction bases numbered 8, after V lost 4 bases and J lost 1 base. This CDR3 has 15 amino acids. The CDR3 region is CASSLLPGQSYEQYF. In DNA, the CDR3 is TGCGCCAGCAGCCTTCTACCGGGACAGTCCTACGAGCAGTACTTC.

The table lists this clonotype with many counts. The chain couples TRBV12-3 or TRBV12-4 to TRBJ2-2; the D is unclear. V lost 5 bases, J lost 5 bases, and 18 bases lay in between. This CDR3 spans 16 amino acids. CDR3 region: CASSPRAPADTGELFF. In DNA form, the CDR3 reads TGTGCCAGCAGTCCAAGAGCTCCTGCGGATACCGGGGAGCTGTTTTTT.

This clonotype has more than one count but fewer than ten. The chain recombines TRBV7-2 with TRBJ1-2; no clear D. Germline loops: CDR1 SGHTA, CDR2 FQGNSA. The V end lost 2 bases, the J end lost 1 base, and 5 bases lay between the germline ends. CDR3 length equals 13 residues. The DNA of the CDR3 is TGTGCCAGCAGCTTAACCCTTAACTATGGCTACACCTTC. It translates to CASSLTLNYGYTF.

This clonotype was counted ten times or more. The genes are TRBV9 and TRBJ1-2; D might be TRBD1 (5 bases). CDR3 size: 14 residues. CDR1 and CDR2 (germline): SGDLS, YYNGEE. V dropped 0 bases and J dropped 2 bases, with 8 bases sitting between them. The DNA of the CDR3 is TGTGCCAGCAGCGTAGATCCAGGGAACTATGGCTACACCTTC. Translation: CASSVDPGNYGYTF.

This clonotype was counted at least ten times. V gene TRBV18 combines with J gene TRBJ2-1; tentative D call: TRBD1 (6 bases). Trimming took off 3 bases at V and 2 bases at J, with 14 bases between the two ends. Germline assignment: CDR1 KGHSH and CDR2 LQKENI. CDR3 length equals 16 residues. The CDR3 DNA reads as TGTGCCAGCTCACCTGTCAGGGGTTCTGCCTACAATGAGCAGTTCTTC. Its translation is CASSPVRGSAYNEQFF.

The V call is TRBV20-1, the J call TRBJ1-6, with 8 positions matching TRBD1. V lost 3 bases and J lost 10; bases outside the gene matches: 5. Per germline, CDR1 DFQATT and CDR2 SNEGSKA (reference sequence). The CDR3 runs 13 residues. The CDR3 DNA reads as TGCAGTGCTAGGGACAGGGATGAATCACCCCTCCACTTT. It is translated as CSARDRDESPLHF.

V and J are TRBV5-1 and TRBJ2-4; TRBD2 aligns across 10 bases. The V segment lost 2 bases and the J segment 9 bases; nucleotides outside the gene matches: 5. The CDR3 loop spans 14 amino acids. The V gene's germline CDR1 is SGHRS and CDR2 YFSETQ. CDR3 bases: TGCGCCAGCAGCTTATCTAGCGGGGGCATCATTCAGTACTTC. Amino acids: CASSLSSGGIIQYF.

This clonotype was detected ten times or more. This chain links TRBV12-3 or TRBV12-4 with TRBJ2-5; D ambiguous. CDR3 size: 11 residues. V lost 5 bases to trimming and J lost 8 bases, with 9 bases between them. CDR3 coding DNA: TGTGCCAGCAGTGGTTCGGGTACCCAGTACTTC. This encodes CASSGSGTQYF.

This clonotype was detected a few times. The chain combines TRBV6-2 or TRBV6-3 with TRBJ2-7; D unclear. The length of the CDR3 is 13 residues. Germline lookup yields CDR1 MNHEY and CDR2 SVGEGT. V lost 2 bases and J lost 3, with 8 bases in between. This CDR3 is CASSYVAYYEQYV. Here the CDR3 DNA reads TGTGCCAGCAGTTACGTTGCGTACTACGAGCAGTACGTC.

The V call is TRBV28, the J call TRBJ1-4, with 7 bases matching TRBD1. Germline V lookup: CDR1 MDHEN, CDR2 SYDVKM. The CDR3 covers 16 residues. The ends lost 5 bases at V and 7 bases at J; junction bases unmatched: 13. This chain's CDR3 is CASSLQWVTGPEKLFF. As DNA, the CDR3 is TGTGCCAGCAGTCTCCAGTGGGTGACAGGGCCTGAAAAACTGTTTTTT.

The sample holds a few counts of this clonotype. J is TRBJ1-1 and V is TRBV20-1, with 8 bases identical to TRBD1. V lost 5 bases, J lost 0 bases, and 5 bases stayed unmatched. The germline CDR1 and CDR2 sequences are DFQATT and SNEGSKA (reference sequence). The CDR3 is 14 amino acids. The CDR3 reads CSAPRTGLNTEAFF. The CDR3 region has the DNA TGCAGTGCTCCAAGGACAGGGCTGAACACTGAAGCTTTCTTT.

This clonotype was picked up many times. This chain uses TRBV10-3 with TRBJ2-3; the match to TRBD2 covers 11 bases. The CDR3 loop spans 15 amino acids. CDR1 is ENHRY and CDR2 is SYGVKD in the germline V gene. V trimming: 10 bases; J trimming: 8 bases; junction bases outside the gene matches: 14. The CDR3, as DNA: TGTGCCACCGCCCGAAGTAGCGGGGGGGAGGGTACGCAGTATTTT. It yields the protein CATARSSGGEGTQYF.

This clonotype has a handful of counts. V usage is TRBV19 and J usage is TRBJ1-1, with 7 nucleotides matching TRBD1. After removal of 8 bases from V and 0 bases from J, the junction contained 12 bases not matched to a gene. The CDR3 contains 16 residues. Germline CDR1 reads LNHDA; CDR2 reads SQIVND (reference sequence). CDR3 sequence (DNA): TGTGCCAGTTCTGACAGGGACGTAACCTTGAACACTGAAGCTTTCTTT. It codes for CASSDRDVTLNTEAFF.

The gene calls are TRBV4-3 and TRBJ2-7; 9 bases are shared with TRBD1. CDR1 and CDR2 (germline): LGHNA, YSLEER. The CDR3 covers 17 residues. V shed 0 bases, J shed 0 bases, and the junction held 6 bases outside the gene matches. The CDR3 DNA reads TGCGCCAGCAGCCAAGATTTTGGGGACAGGGTCTCCTACGAGCAGTACTTC. Residues: CASSQDFGDRVSYEQYF.

This clonotype was seen repeatedly, ten times or more. This chain joins TRBV7-9 and TRBJ1-2; D remains ambiguous. V lost 7 bases to trimming and J lost 8 bases, with 14 bases between them. CDR3 length equals 12 residues. Germline CDR1 and CDR2: SEHNR and FQNEAQ (reference sequence). The CDR3, as DNA: TGTGCCAGCACCCTCCCGGGGAGAGGCTACACCTTC. Protein: CASTLPGRGYTF.

This clonotype was seen ten or more times. The gene calls are TRBV5-6 and TRBJ2-1, with D possibly matching TRBD2 (6 bases). Germline loops: CDR1 SGHDT, CDR2 YYEEEE. Trimming pared 9 bases from V and 4 bases from J, leaving 11 bases between. This CDR3 spans 12 amino acids. Here the CDR3 reads CATHRGYNEQFF. The CDR3 nucleotides read TGTGCCACCCACCGGGGGTACAATGAGCAGTTCTTC.

The V call is TRBV21-1, the J call TRBJ2-3; the table's D call, TRBD1, was not checked against the DNA. TRBV21-1 is marked as a pseudogene. This CDR3 is built from 17 residues. As DNA, the CDR3 is TGTGCCAGCAGCAAAAGAGGGACAGGCCTCAGCGTGAATACGCAGTATTTT. Translating it yields CASSKRGTGLSVNTQYF.

The V and J genes are TRBV5-1 and TRBJ1-5; D uncertain. CDR1 SGHRS and CDR2 YFSETQ come from the germline V gene. The ends were cut back, 1 base at V and 3 bases at J, with 8 bases in the middle. CDR3 length: 14 amino acids. The CDR3 coding sequence is TGCGCCAGCAGCTTGCACGGGGACAATCAGCCCCAGCATTTT. This sequence encodes CASSLHGDNQPQHF.

Many counts were recorded for this clonotype. This rearrangement joins TRBV10-3 to TRBJ2-3, with a possible D match to TRBD2 (6 bases). The CDR3 runs to 18 residues. Germline V gives CDR1 ENHRY, CDR2 SYGVKD. Trimming took off 3 bases at V and 2 bases at J, with 21 bases between the two ends. The CDR3 DNA reads TGTGCCATCAGTGACCTCGGGAGACAAGCCCTTTCCACAGATACGCAGTATTTT. Its protein product is CAISDLGRQALSTDTQYF.

This clonotype occurred many times. The chain links TRBV7-8 to TRBJ1-4; 8 bases are a match to TRBD1. Germline V gene sequence: CDR1 SGHVS, CDR2 FQNEAQ. This CDR3 contains 15 residues. V shed 7 bases, J shed 3 bases, and the junction held 7 bases outside the gene matches. This CDR3 reads CASKNRGRANEKLFF. The CDR3, as DNA: TGTGCCAGCAAAAACAGGGGGAGGGCTAATGAAAAACTGTTTTTT.

In its sample, this clonotype was seen many times. The chain has TRBV5-1 and TRBJ2-2, with D perhaps assigned TRBD1 or TRBD2 (6 bases each). This CDR3 comprises 16 residues. Per the germline V gene, CDR1 is SGHRS and CDR2 is YFSETQ. V lost 3 bases and J 3 bases, leaving 15 bases between the germline ends. For the CDR3, the DNA is TGCGCCAGCAGCTCGGACGGGGGCGTCGACACCGGGGAGCTGTTTTTT. Its protein is CASSSDGGVDTGELFF.

This clonotype has at least ten counts. CDR3 nucleotides: TGCAGTGCTCTGACTAGCCGGGATACGCAGTATTTT. Its protein is CSALTSRDTQYF. The rearrangement joins TRBV20-1 to TRBJ2-3; the match to TRBD2 covers 7 bases. Trimming cost V 5 bases and J 6 bases; bases outside gene matches: 5. The CDR3 is made up of 12 amino acids. CDR1 is DFQATT and CDR2 is SNEGSKA in the germline V gene (reference sequence).

This clonotype was counted at least ten times. J is TRBJ2-1 and V is TRBV20-1; possible D gene TRBD2, 5 bases. V lost 0 bases and J lost 6, with 12 bases in between. The CDR3 contains 14 residues. In germline, CDR1 is DFQATT, CDR2 SNEGSKA (reference sequence). CDR3 region: CSARDPLALNEQFF. DNA for the CDR3: TGCAGTGCTAGAGATCCCCTAGCCCTCAATGAGCAGTTCTTC.

The sample holds many counts of this clonotype. The chain recombines TRBV7-9 with TRBJ2-1; tentatively, D is TRBD2 (7 bases). The CDR3 runs to 13 residues. Germline CDR1 SEHNR, CDR2 FQNEAQ (reference sequence). V lost 5 bases, J lost 8 bases, and 13 bases lay in between. CDR3 loop: CASSPPGGDEQFF. CDR3 sequence (DNA): TGTGCCAGCAGCCCCCCGGGGGGCGATGAGCAGTTCTTC.

This clonotype was observed at least ten times. The genes are TRBV27 and TRBJ2-7; TRBD2 agrees at 12 bases. This CDR3 spans 15 amino acids. The V gene end was trimmed by 5 bases and the J gene end by 6 bases; junction bases not matched to a gene: 8. Germline V gives CDR1 MNHEY, CDR2 SMNVEV (reference sequence). The CDR3 DNA reads as TGTGCCAGCAGTCCCGCTAGCGGGGGGGCACTCGAGCAGTACTTC. The encoded protein is CASSPASGGALEQYF.